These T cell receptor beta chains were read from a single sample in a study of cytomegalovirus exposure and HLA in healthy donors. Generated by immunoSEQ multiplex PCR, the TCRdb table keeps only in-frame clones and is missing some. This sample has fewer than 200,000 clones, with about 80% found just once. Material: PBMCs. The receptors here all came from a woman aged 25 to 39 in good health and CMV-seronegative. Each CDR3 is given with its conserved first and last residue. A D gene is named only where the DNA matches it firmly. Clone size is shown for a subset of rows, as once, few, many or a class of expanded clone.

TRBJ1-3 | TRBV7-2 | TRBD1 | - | CASSIDRGDTIYF | TGTGCCAGCAGCATAGACAGGGGTGACACCATATATTTT
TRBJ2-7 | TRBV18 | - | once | CASSPIREGGEQYF | TGTGCCAGCTCACCAATAAGAGAAGGGGGCGAGCAGTACTTC
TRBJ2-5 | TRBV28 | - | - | CASSWEQGLLFEDPNQETQYF | TGTGCCAGCAGTTGGGAACAGGGTTTGTTGTTTGAGGACCCAAACCAAGAGACCCAGTACTTC
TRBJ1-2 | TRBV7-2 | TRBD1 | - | CASSAETGNYGYTF | TGTGCCAGCAGCGCGGAGACAGGGAACTATGGCTACACCTTC
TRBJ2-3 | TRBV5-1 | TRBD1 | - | CASSPTGQLTDTQYF | TGCGCCAGCAGCCCGACGGGACAGCTCACAGATACGCAGTATTTT
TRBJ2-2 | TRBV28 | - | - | CASRKDRNTGELFF | TGTGCCAGCAGGAAAGACAGGAACACCGGGGAGCTGTTTTTT
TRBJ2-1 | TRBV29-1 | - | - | CSVADSREQFF | TGCAGCGTTGCGGACAGCCGTGAGCAGTTCTTC
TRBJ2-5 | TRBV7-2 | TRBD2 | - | CASSLRRLAENKETQYF | TGTGCCAGCAGCCTCCGCAGACTAGCGGAAAATAAAGAGACCCAGTACTTC
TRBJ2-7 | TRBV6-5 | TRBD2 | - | CASSYGGEDYEQYF | TGTGCCAGCAGTTACGGGGGGGAGGATTACGAGCAGTACTTC
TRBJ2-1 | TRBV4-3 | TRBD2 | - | CASSPGLAGGREFF | TGCGCCAGCAGTCCAGGACTAGCGGGAGGACGGGAGTTCTTC
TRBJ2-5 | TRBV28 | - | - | CASSRRQAGETQYF | TGTGCCAGCAGTCGCAGACAGGCGGGTGAGACCCAGTACTTC